This is a list of T cell receptor beta chains from one sample in a study of OX40 agonist ivuxolimab in advanced cancers. Assay: immunoSEQ multiplex PCR; the TCRdb copy retains only in-frame clones and omits some. The sample lists about 38,000 clones; 89% were seen once. Sequencing used CD4+ or CD8+ T cells sorted from blood, obtained in a trial of the OX40 agonist ivuxolimab. The origin of the receptors is an adult with an advanced solid tumor such as melanoma, head and neck, liver or kidney cancer. The CDR3 runs from the conserved cysteine through the conserved F or W. A D gene is named only where the DNA matches it firmly. Size is stated for part of the rows, as once, few or many counts, or as a class when the clone is expanded.

>.|TRBJ1-1|TRBV5-1|.
CASSLNTEAFF
TGCGCCAGCAGCTTGAACACTGAAGCTTTCTTT
>.|TRBJ2-5|TRBV27|.
CASSFDRGETQYF
TGTGCCAGCAGTTTTGATAGGGGAGAGACCCAGTACTTC
>TRBD1|TRBJ1-1|TRBV29-1|once
CSVEDDRVEIEAFF
TGCAGCGTTGAAGATGACAGGGTAGAGATTGAAGCTTTCTTT
>.|TRBJ2-2|TRBV5-6|.
CASSLDLGTGELFF
TGTGCCAGCAGCTTGGATCTGGGAACCGGGGAGCTGTTTTTT
>.|TRBJ1-5|TRBV6-5|.
CASSPRQNSNQPQHF
TGTGCCAGCAGCCCCCGACAGAATAGCAATCAGCCCCAGCATTTT
>.|TRBJ2-7|TRBV5-6|.
CASSRTGTYEQYF
TGTGCCAGCAGCCGTACAGGAACCTACGAGCAGTACTTC
>.|TRBJ1-1|TRBV11-2|.
CASSQGTNTEAFF
TGTGCCAGCAGCCAGGGCACTAACACTGAAGCTTTCTTT
>TRBD1|TRBJ1-2|TRBV9|.
CASSGRGQGYGYTF
TGTGCCAGCAGCGGTAGGGGACAGGGGTATGGCTACACCTTC
>TRBD1|TRBJ1-5|TRBV9|.
CASSGGTGPYQPQHF
TGTGCCAGCAGCGGAGGGACAGGACCTTATCAGCCCCAGCATTTT
>TRBD2|TRBJ2-5|TRBV4-1|.
CASSQGPGLGWETQYF
TGCGCCAGCAGCCAAGGGCCGGGACTAGGCTGGGAGACCCAGTACTTC
>TRBD1|TRBJ2-2|TRBV5-5|.
CASSRTGSGTGELFF
TGTGCCAGCAGCCGGACAGGGTCCGGCACCGGGGAGCTGTTTTTT
>.|TRBJ2-2|TRBV7-8|.
CASATGELFF
TGTGCCAGCGCAACCGGGGAGCTGTTTTTT
>.|TRBJ1-1|TRBV6-5|.
CASRFLGGTEAFF
TGTGCCAGCAGATTCCTTGGGGGGACTGAAGCTTTCTTT
>.|TRBJ2-5|TRBV19|medium-sized
CASSFGETQYF
TGTGCCAGTAGTTTCGGAGAGACCCAGTACTTC
>.|TRBJ2-2|TRBV18|once
CASCVPNTGELFF
TGTGCCAGCTGCGTCCCGAACACCGGGGAGCTGTTTTTT
>.|TRBJ1-6|TRBV6-5|few
CASSYLGDDSPLHF
TGTGCCAGCAGCTACCTCGGGGACGATTCACCCCTCCACTTT
>TRBD2|TRBJ2-4|TRBV9|.
CASSVGYVAGGKNIQYF
TGTGCCAGCAGCGTAGGTTATGTTGCGGGAGGAAAAAACATTCAGTACTTC
>TRBD1|TRBJ1-1|TRBV27|.
CASSWTGSNTEAFF
TGTGCCAGCAGTTGGACAGGGTCGAACACTGAAGCTTTCTTT
>TRBD1|TRBJ2-1|TRBV27|.
CASSPGQGTYNEQFF
TGTGCCAGCAGTCCCGGACAGGGGACCTACAATGAGCAGTTCTTC
>TRBD2|TRBJ2-1|TRBV9|.
CASSGLAGDVDEQFF
TGTGCCAGCAGCGGTCTAGCGGGGGACGTCGATGAGCAGTTCTTC
>.|TRBJ1-1|TRBV6-5|.
CASRPQLAHTEAFF
TGTGCCAGCCGCCCGCAATTGGCCCACACTGAAGCTTTCTTT
>TRBD1|TRBJ2-2|TRBV10-3|.
CAISWTGPGELFF
TGTGCCATCAGTTGGACAGGTCCCGGGGAGCTGTTTTTT
>.|TRBJ1-2|TRBV28|.
CASSFDRTIYGYTF
TGTGCCAGCAGTTTCGATAGGACCATCTATGGCTACACCTTC
>TRBD2|TRBJ2-3|TRBV27|.
CASSSLPGLAASTDTQYF
TGTGCCAGCAGTTCGCTTCCGGGACTAGCGGCGAGCACAGATACGCAGTATTTT
>.|TRBJ1-2|TRBV5-1|medium-sized
CASREAPRDGYTF
TGCGCCAGCAGAGAGGCTCCCCGGGATGGCTACACCTTC
>.|TRBJ2-5|TRBV5-4|.
CASSLGGEQETQYF
TGTGCCAGCAGCTTGGGGGGGGAACAAGAGACCCAGTACTTC
>.|TRBJ2-3|TRBV27|.
CASNPAIVSTDTQYF
TGTGCCAGCAATCCGGCCATCGTATCCACAGATACGCAGTATTTT
>.|TRBJ1-2|TRBV7-9|once
CASSSGTPELYGYTF
TGTGCCAGCAGCTCTGGGACGCCCGAACTATATGGCTACACCTTC
>.|TRBJ1-1|TRBV15|.
CATSRDLREAFF
TGTGCCACCAGCAGAGATTTGAGAGAAGCTTTCTTT
>.|TRBJ2-5|TRBV9|.
CASNDREGETQYF
TGTGCCAGCAATGACAGGGAGGGAGAGACCCAGTACTTC
>.|TRBJ1-3|TRBV4-3|.
CASSQEPQVGYTIYF
TGCGCCAGCAGCCAAGAGCCCCAAGTGGGATACACCATATATTTT
>TRBD1|TRBJ2-7|TRBV5-1|.
CASRTGAGEQYF
TGCGCCAGCAGGACAGGGGCTGGTGAGCAGTACTTC